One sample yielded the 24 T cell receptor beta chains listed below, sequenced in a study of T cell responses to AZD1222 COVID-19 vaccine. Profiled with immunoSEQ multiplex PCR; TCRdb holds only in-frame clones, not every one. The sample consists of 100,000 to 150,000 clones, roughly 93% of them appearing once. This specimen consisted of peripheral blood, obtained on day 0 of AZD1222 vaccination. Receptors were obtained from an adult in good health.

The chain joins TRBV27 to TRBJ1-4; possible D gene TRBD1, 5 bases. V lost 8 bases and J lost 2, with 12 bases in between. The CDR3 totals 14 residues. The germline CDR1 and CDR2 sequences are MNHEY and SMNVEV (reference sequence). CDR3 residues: CASGGGGTNEKLFF. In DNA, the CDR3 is TGTGCCAGCGGCGGGGGGGGGACTAATGAAAAACTGTTTTTT.

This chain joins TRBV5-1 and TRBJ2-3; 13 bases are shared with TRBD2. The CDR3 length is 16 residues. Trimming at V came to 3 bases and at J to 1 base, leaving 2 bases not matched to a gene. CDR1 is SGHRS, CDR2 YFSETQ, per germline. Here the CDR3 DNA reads TGCGCCAGCAGCTCAGGACTAGCGGGGGGCACAGATACGCAGTATTTT. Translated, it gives CASSSGLAGGTDTQYF.

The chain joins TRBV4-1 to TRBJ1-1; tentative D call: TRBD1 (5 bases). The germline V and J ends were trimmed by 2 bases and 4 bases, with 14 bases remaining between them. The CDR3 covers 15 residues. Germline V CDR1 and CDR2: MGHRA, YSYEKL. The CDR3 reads CASSQNSGLFTEAFF. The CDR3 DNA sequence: TGCGCCAGCAGCCAAAACTCGGGACTTTTCACTGAAGCTTTCTTT.

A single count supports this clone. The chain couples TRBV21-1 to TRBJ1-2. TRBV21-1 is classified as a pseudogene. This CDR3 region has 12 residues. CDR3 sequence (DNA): TGTGCCAGCAGCAAGGGCGGATGGTGGATCACCTTC. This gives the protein CASSKGGWWITF.

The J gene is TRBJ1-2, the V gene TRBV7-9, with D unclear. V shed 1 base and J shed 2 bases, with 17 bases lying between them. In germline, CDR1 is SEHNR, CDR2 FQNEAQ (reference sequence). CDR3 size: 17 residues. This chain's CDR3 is CASSLDGISIGNYGYTF. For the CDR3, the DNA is TGTGCCAGCAGCTTAGACGGGATTTCTATCGGGAACTATGGCTACACCTTC.

For the CDR3, the DNA is TGTGCCAGCAGCCCCCCACCGGAGAGGGGGACAAACTATGGCTACACCTTC. Translating it yields CASSPPPERGTNYGYTF. The rearrangement links TRBV9 to TRBJ1-2; D is possibly TRBD1 (6 bases). Trimming shortened V by 4 bases and J by 2 bases, and 21 bases separated the two germline ends. The CDR3 length is 17 residues. Germline lookup yields CDR1 SGDLS and CDR2 YYNGEE.

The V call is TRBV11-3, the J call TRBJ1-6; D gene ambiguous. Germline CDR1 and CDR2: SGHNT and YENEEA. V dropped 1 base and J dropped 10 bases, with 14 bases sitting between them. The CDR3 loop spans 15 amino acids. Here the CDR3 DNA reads TGTGCCAGCAGCTTAGCGGCCCCTGCAGTCTCACCCCTCCACTTT. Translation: CASSLAAPAVSPLHF.

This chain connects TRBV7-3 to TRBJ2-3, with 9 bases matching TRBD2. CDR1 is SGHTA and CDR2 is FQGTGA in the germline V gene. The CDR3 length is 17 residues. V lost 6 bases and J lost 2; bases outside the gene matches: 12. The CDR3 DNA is TGTGCCAGCAGGAAAGGGGGGACTAGCCTTTCCACAGATACGCAGTATTTT. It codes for CASRKGGTSLSTDTQYF.

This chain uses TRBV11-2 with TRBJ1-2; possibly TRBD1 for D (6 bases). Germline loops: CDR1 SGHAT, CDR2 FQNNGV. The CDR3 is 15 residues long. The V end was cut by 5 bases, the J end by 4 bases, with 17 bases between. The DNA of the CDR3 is TGTGCCAGCAGCAAACTCGACAGGCCCGCCTATGGCTACACCTTC. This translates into CASSKLDRPAYGYTF.

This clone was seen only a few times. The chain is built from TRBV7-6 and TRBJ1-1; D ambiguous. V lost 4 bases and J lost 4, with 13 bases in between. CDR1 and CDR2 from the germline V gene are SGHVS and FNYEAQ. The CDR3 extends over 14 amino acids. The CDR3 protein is CASSSVGRSTEAFF. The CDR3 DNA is TGTGCCAGCAGCTCCGTAGGACGTAGCACTGAAGCTTTCTTT. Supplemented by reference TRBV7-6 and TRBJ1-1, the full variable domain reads GAGVSQSPRYKVTKRGQDVALRCDPISGHVSLYWYRQALGQGPEFLTYFNYEAQQDKSGLPNDRFSAERPEGSISTLTIQRTEQRDSAMYRCASSSVGRSTEAFFGQGTRLTVV.

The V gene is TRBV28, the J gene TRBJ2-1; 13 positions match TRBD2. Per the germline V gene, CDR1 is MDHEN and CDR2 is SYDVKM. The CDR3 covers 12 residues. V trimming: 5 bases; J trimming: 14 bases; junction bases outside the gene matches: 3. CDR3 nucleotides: TGTGCCAGCAGTACTGGACTAGCGGGAGAGTTCTTC. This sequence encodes CASSTGLAGEFF.

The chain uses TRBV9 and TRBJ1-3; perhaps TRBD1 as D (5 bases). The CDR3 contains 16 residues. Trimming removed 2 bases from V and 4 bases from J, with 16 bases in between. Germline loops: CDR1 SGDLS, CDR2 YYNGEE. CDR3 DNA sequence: TGTGCCAGCAGCGTGGGGGACTTCTTCGGCGGAAACACCATATATTTT. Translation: CASSVGDFFGGNTIYF. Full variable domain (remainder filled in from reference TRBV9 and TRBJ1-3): DSGVTQTPKHLITATGQRVTLRCSPRSGDLSVYWYQQSLDQGLQFLIQYYNGEERAKGNILERFSAQQFPDLHSELNLSSLELGDSALYFCASSVGDFFGGNTIYFGEGSWLTVV.

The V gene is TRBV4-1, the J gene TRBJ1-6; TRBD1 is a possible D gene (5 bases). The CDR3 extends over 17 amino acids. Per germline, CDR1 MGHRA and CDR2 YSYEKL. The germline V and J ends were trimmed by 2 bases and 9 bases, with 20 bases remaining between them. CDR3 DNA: TGCGCCAGCAGCCAATCTTCAGGGACCGAATGGGGTTCACCCCTCCACTTT. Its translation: CASSQSSGTEWGSPLHF.

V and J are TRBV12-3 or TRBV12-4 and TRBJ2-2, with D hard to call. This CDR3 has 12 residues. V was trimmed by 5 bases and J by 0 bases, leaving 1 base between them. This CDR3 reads CASSPNTGELFF. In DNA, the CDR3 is TGTGCCAGCAGTCCGAACACCGGGGAGCTGTTTTTT.

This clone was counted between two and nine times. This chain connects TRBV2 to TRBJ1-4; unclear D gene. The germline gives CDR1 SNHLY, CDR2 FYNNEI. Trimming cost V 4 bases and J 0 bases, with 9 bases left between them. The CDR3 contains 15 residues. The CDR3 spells CASSVLGSTNEKLFF. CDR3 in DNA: TGTGCCAGCAGTGTGCTCGGTTCAACTAATGAAAAACTGTTTTTT.

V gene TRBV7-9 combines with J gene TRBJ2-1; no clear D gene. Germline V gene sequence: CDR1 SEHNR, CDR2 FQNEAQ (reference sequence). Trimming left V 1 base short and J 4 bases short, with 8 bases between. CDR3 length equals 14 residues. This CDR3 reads CASSLEPAYNEQFF. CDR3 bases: TGTGCCAGCAGCTTAGAGCCTGCTTACAATGAGCAGTTCTTC.

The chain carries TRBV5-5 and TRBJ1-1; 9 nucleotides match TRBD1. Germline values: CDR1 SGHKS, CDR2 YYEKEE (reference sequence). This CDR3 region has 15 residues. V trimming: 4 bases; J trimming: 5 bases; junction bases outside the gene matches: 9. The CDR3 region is CASSDTTGGSTEAFF. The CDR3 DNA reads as TGTGCCAGCAGCGACACGACAGGGGGAAGTACTGAAGCTTTCTTT.

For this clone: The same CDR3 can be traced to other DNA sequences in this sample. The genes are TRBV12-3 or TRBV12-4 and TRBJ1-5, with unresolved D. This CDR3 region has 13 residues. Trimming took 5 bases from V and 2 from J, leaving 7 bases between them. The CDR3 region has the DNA TGTGCCAGCAGTCTCACGGGCAATCAGCCCCAGCATTTT. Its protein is CASSLTGNQPQHF.

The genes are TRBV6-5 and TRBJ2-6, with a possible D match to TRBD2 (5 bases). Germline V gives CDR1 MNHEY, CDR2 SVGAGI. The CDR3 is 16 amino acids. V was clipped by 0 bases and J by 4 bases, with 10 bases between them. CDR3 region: CASSYSTGVGANVLTF. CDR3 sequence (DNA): TGTGCCAGCAGTTACTCGACCGGGGTCGGGGCCAACGTCCTGACTTTC.

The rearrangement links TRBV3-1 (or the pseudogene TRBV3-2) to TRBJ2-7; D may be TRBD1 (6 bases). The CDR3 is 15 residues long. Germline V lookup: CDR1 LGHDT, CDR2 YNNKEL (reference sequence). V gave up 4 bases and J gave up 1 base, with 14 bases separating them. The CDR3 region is CASSLGGAHSYEQYF. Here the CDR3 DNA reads TGTGCCAGCAGCCTAGGGGGAGCACATTCCTACGAGCAGTACTTC.

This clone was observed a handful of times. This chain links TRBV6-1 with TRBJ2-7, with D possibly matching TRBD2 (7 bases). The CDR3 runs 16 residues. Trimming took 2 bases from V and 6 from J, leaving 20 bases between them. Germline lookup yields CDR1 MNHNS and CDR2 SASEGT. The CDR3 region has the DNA TGTGCCAGCAGTGAAATGCAGGGACTCGGGGGGCGCGAGCAGTACGTC. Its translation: CASSEMQGLGGREQYV.

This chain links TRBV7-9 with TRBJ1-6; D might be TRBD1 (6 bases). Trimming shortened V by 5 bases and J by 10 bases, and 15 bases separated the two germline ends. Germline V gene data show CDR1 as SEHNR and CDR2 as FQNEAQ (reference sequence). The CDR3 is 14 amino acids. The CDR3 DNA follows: TGTGCCAGCAGCCGGGAATGGACAGCCTCACCCCTCCACTTT. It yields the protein CASSREWTASPLHF.

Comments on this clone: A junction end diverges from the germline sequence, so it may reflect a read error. The DNA of the CDR3 is TGTGCTAGCAGCCCAGGACCCTTCGGAAACACCATATATTTT. It encodes CASSPGPFGNTIYF. The chain combines TRBV7-7 with TRBJ1-3; D remains unclear. This CDR3 has 14 amino acids. The germline V gene encodes CDR1 SSHAT and CDR2 FNYEAQ (reference sequence).

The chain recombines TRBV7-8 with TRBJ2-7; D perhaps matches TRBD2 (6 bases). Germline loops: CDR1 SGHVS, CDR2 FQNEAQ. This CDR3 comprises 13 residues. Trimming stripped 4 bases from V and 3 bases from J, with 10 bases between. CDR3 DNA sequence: TGTGCCAGCAGCTCCGGGACTCGCTACGAGCAGTACTTC. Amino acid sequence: CASSSGTRYEQYF.